This passage covers 4 T cell receptor beta chains from one sample sequenced in a study of cytomegalovirus exposure and HLA in healthy donors. The PCR employed 60 Vbeta primers together with 13 Jbeta primers. Method: immunoSEQ multiplex PCR; TCRdb's copy keeps in-frame clones and lacks some. This table has around 160,000 clones, about 75% appearing once. Sequenced material: PBMCs. These receptors all stem from a man aged 45 to 65 in good health and CMV-seropositive.

The chain links TRBV28 to TRBJ2-7, with 7 nucleotides matching TRBD1. CDR1 and CDR2 from the germline V gene are MDHEN and SYDVKM. CDR3 size: 15 residues. V lost 5 bases and J lost 1; bases outside the gene matches: 8. The CDR3 here is CASSRDRGRSYEQYV. The DNA of the CDR3 is TGTGCCAGCAGTCGGGACAGAGGACGGTCCTACGAGCAGTACGTC.

The chain couples TRBV6-5 to TRBJ1-5; D gene uncertain. CDR1 and CDR2 (germline): MNHEY, SVGAGI. This CDR3 has 15 amino acids. The V and J ends lost 0 bases and 4 bases respectively, with 10 bases between them. The CDR3 reads CASSYSITGNQPQHF. The CDR3 DNA sequence: TGTGCCAGCAGTTACTCGATCACCGGGAATCAGCCCCAGCATTTT.

In this sample, this clone turned up a few times. CDR3 residues: CASSIGLLTQETQYF. The CDR3 DNA reads TGTGCCAGTAGTATAGGACTCCTAACCCAAGAGACCCAGTACTTC. This chain uses TRBV19 with TRBJ2-5, with unresolved D. The CDR3 loop spans 15 amino acids. Germline CDR1 and CDR2: LNHDA and SQIVND (reference sequence). The germline V and J ends were trimmed by 1 base and 1 base, with 10 bases remaining between them. Full variable domain (remainder filled in from reference TRBV19 and TRBJ2-5): DGGITQSPKYLFRKEGQNVTLSCEQNLNHDAMYWYRQDPGQGLRLIYYSQIVNDFQKGDIAEGYSVSREKKESFPLTVTSAQKNPTAFYLCASSIGLLTQETQYFGPGTRLLVL.

This chain joins TRBV7-2 and TRBJ2-7; 7 nucleotides line up with TRBD1. V shed 4 bases, J shed 0 bases, and the junction held 3 bases outside the gene matches. Germline CDR1 is SGHTA and CDR2 is FQGNSA. This CDR3 contains 14 residues. This CDR3 is CASSSTGSSYEQYF. In DNA, the CDR3 is TGTGCCAGCAGCTCGACAGGGAGCTCCTACGAGCAGTACTTC.